This T cell receptor beta chain emerged from a study of PD-1 blockade in classical Hodgkin lymphoma. Whole-study findings and limits: Initiation of nivolumab under 1 year after ASCT led to exclusion of patients.

All patients relapsed after autologous stem cell transplantation, and brentuximab vedotin exposure varied. Magnetic negative selection of thawed PBMCs was the method by which CD4+ T cells were purified. The CDR3 consists of 16 residues. Germline CDR1 reads SGHTA; CDR2 reads FQGNSA. V lost 5 bases and J lost 2; bases outside the gene matches: 11. TCRdb's table, derived via immunoSEQ multiplex PCR, lists solely in-frame clones and lacks some. Of tens of thousands of clones listed, about 85% are singletons. On this clone itself: Its antigen is unknown.

The sequence came from a human donor with classical Hodgkin lymphoma. Sample: CD4+ T cells from blood, taken at baseline. The chain combines TRBV7-2 with TRBJ2-7, with 8 bases that match TRBD2. Written as DNA, the CDR3 is TGTGCCAGCAGCCCCAGCGGTAGCGGGACCCCCTACGAGCAGTACTTC. This sequence encodes CASSPSGSGTPYEQYF.